This TCR beta chain was recovered during a study of OX40 agonist ivuxolimab in advanced cancers. Overall study results and limits: Clonal expansion among partial responders at 0.1-3.0 mg/kg ranked near the lowest.

Blood samples were obtained at baseline, cycle 4 day 1, and cycle 7 day 1. The table came from immunoSEQ multiplex PCR; TCRdb's copy has only in-frame clones and leaves some out. The profile shows around 95,000 clones, around 91% of them singletons. The CDR3 is 13 amino acids. Per the germline V gene, CDR1 is GTSNPN and CDR2 is SVGIG (reference sequence). The V segment lost 4 bases and the J segment 3 bases; nucleotides outside the gene matches: 3. This clone was picked up a small number of times. Its antigen is undetermined. Additional DNA sequences in this sample encode the identical CDR3. V is TRBV30 and J is TRBJ1-5; TRBD1 aligns across 7 bases. The sequenced sample was CD4+ or CD8+ T cells sorted from blood, obtained in a trial of the OX40 agonist ivuxolimab. This clonotype was obtained from an adult with an advanced solid tumor such as melanoma, head and neck, liver or kidney cancer. The CDR3 here is CAWTDRSNQPQHF. As DNA, the CDR3 is TGTGCCTGGACGGACAGGTCCAATCAGCCCCAGCATTTT.